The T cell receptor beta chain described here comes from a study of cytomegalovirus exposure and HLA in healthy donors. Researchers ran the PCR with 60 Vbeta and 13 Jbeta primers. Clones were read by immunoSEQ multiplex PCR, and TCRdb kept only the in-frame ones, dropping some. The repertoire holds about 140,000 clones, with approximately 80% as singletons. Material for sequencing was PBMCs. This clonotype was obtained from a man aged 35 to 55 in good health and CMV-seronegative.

The CDR3 region is CASSFTNQGASEKLFF. The CDR3 DNA is TGTGCCAGCAGTTTCACAAACCAGGGGGCTAGTGAAAAACTGTTTTTT. The V and J genes are TRBV6-5 and TRBJ1-4; 8 bases are a match to TRBD1. Germline CDR1 MNHEY, CDR2 SVGAGI. Trimming at V came to 4 bases and at J to 7 bases, leaving 11 bases not matched to a gene. CDR3 length: 16 residues.